The following is a TCR beta chain sequence with its context. The sample belongs to a study of long-term antiretroviral therapy in people with HIV. The CDR3 sequence is 17 residues long. Germline assignment: CDR1 SGHVS and CDR2 FNYEAQ. V gave up 4 bases and J gave up 0 bases; unmatched junction bases: 12. Run at survey level, the immunoSEQ assay was version v3.0. Only in-frame clones appear in the TCRdb table, and some are missing; sequencing was by immunoSEQ multiplex PCR. The profile covers about 28,000 clones, with 85% to 90% appearing a single time and about 4.3% taken by the ten largest. The receptor's source is a woman aged 18-29 years with HIV. This material consisted of unsorted PBMCs, taken 0.5 years after starting antiretroviral therapy. The chain links TRBV7-6 to TRBJ2-7; 7 nucleotides align to TRBD2. The CDR3 sequence is CASSSQLLAANSYEQYF. The CDR3 nucleotides read TGTGCCAGCAGCTCCCAACTCCTAGCGGCTAACTCCTACGAGCAGTACTTC.